This TCR beta chain was identified in a study of blood T cell repertoires in COVID-19. About the research overall: From the United States, Italy and Spain came samples of acute and convalescent COVID-19.

Clones were read by immunoSEQ multiplex PCR, and TCRdb kept only the in-frame ones, dropping some. This table holds about 81,000 clones, about 80% found once. The sample was peripheral blood. The TCR originated in a human donor in a cohort sampled during active COVID-19.

CDR3 sequence reads: CASIPSYRNYGYTF. DNA of the CDR3: TGTGCCAGCATTCCCTCGTACAGGAACTATGGCTACACCTTC. This rearrangement joins TRBV28 to TRBJ1-2; weak D call: TRBD1 (5 bases). The V and J ends lost 7 bases and 2 bases respectively, with 14 bases between them. The CDR3 runs to 14 residues. Germline V gene sequence: CDR1 MDHEN, CDR2 SYDVKM.